This is a list of T cell receptor beta chains from one sample in a study of blood T cell repertoires in COVID-19. Generated by immunoSEQ multiplex PCR, the TCRdb table keeps only in-frame clones and is missing some. The table has 300,000 to 450,000 clones, roughly 90% seen once. The source material was PBMCs or T cells enriched from blood (not recorded which). These receptors all come from a woman in her twenties or thirties who had been exposed to COVID-19. The CDR3 runs from the conserved cysteine through the conserved F or W. Fields, in order: D gene, J gene, V gene, clone size, CDR3 DNA, CDR3 protein. The D gene is left open where the match is weak. Not all rows give a size; the values are once, few, many and, for expanded clones, a class.

D gene: TRBD1
J gene: TRBJ1-2
V gene: TRBV5-1
clone size: NA
CDR3 DNA: TGCGCCAGCAGCCCTACAGGGGACAACTATGGCTACACCTTC
CDR3 protein: CASSPTGDNYGYTF

D gene: NA
J gene: TRBJ1-6
V gene: TRBV6-2/TRBV6-3
clone size: NA
CDR3 DNA: TGTGCCAGCAGTTATCGGACAGCCAGACCTAATTCACCCCTCCACTTT
CDR3 protein: CASSYRTARPNSPLHF

D gene: NA
J gene: TRBJ1-1
V gene: TRBV11-2
clone size: few
CDR3 DNA: TGTGCCAGCAGCTTCAAGAACACTGAAGCTTTCTTT
CDR3 protein: CASSFKNTEAFF

D gene: TRBD1
J gene: TRBJ1-2
V gene: TRBV5-1
clone size: NA
CDR3 DNA: TGCGCCAGCAGCCCAGGGACAGTGGGCTATGGCTACACCTTC
CDR3 protein: CASSPGTVGYGYTF

D gene: TRBD1
J gene: TRBJ2-1
V gene: TRBV9
clone size: NA
CDR3 DNA: TGTGCCAGCAGCGTAGGGGACAGGGTGCTCAATGAGCAGTTCTTC
CDR3 protein: CASSVGDRVLNEQFF

D gene: NA
J gene: TRBJ1-2
V gene: TRBV11-2
clone size: NA
CDR3 DNA: TGTGCCAGCAGCTTAGTTGGGGGGGTGAACTATGGCTACACCTTC
CDR3 protein: CASSLVGGVNYGYTF

D gene: NA
J gene: TRBJ1-5
V gene: TRBV5-1
clone size: NA
CDR3 DNA: TGCGCCAGCAGCTTGGTGGGCAACGGGGATCAGCCCCAGCATTTT
CDR3 protein: CASSLVGNGDQPQHF

D gene: TRBD1
J gene: TRBJ1-3
V gene: TRBV9
clone size: NA
CDR3 DNA: TGTGCCAGCAGCAACCTCCGGGACAGGGCTGGAAACACCATATATTTT
CDR3 protein: CASSNLRDRAGNTIYF

D gene: NA
J gene: TRBJ2-6
V gene: TRBV27
clone size: NA
CDR3 DNA: TGTGCCAGCAGTTTATTTAGCCTCTCTGGGGCCAACGTCCTGACTTTC
CDR3 protein: CASSLFSLSGANVLTF

D gene: NA
J gene: TRBJ2-7
V gene: TRBV12-3/TRBV12-4
clone size: NA
CDR3 DNA: TGTGCCAGCAGTGTACTAGACTACGAGCAGTACTTC
CDR3 protein: CASSVLDYEQYF

D gene: NA
J gene: TRBJ2-3
V gene: TRBV11-2
clone size: NA
CDR3 DNA: TGTGCCAGCCGTTCTCCGGGCACAGATACGCAGTATTTT
CDR3 protein: CASRSPGTDTQYF

D gene: TRBD1
J gene: TRBJ1-1
V gene: TRBV6-5
clone size: NA
CDR3 DNA: TGTGCCAGCAGAGCCGGGACAGCTGTCACTGAAGCTTTCTTT
CDR3 protein: CASRAGTAVTEAFF

D gene: NA
J gene: TRBJ2-2
V gene: TRBV5-4
clone size: NA
CDR3 DNA: TGTGCCACCCCGGAGGACACCGGGGAGCTGTTTTTT
CDR3 protein: CATPEDTGELFF

D gene: NA
J gene: TRBJ1-5
V gene: TRBV7-2
clone size: few
CDR3 DNA: TGTGCCAGCAGCCTGCCCGACTCAGCTCCAATTTATCAGCCCCAGCATTTT
CDR3 protein: CASSLPDSAPIYQPQHF

D gene: TRBD2
J gene: TRBJ2-1
V gene: TRBV28
clone size: NA
CDR3 DNA: TGTGCCAGCAGTTTTGACGGGAGGGCCATCGATGAGCAGTTCTTC
CDR3 protein: CASSFDGRAIDEQFF

D gene: NA
J gene: TRBJ1-2
V gene: TRBV3-1/TRBV3-2
clone size: once
CDR3 DNA: TGTGCCAGCAGCCAAGATGGGAGGGGAGGCTATGGCTACACCTTC
CDR3 protein: CASSQDGRGGYGYTF

D gene: NA
J gene: TRBJ1-5
V gene: TRBV24-1
clone size: NA
CDR3 DNA: TGTGCCACCAGTGATCCAGGGTTAGGTCAGCCCCAGCATTTT
CDR3 protein: CATSDPGLGQPQHF

D gene: NA
J gene: TRBJ2-7
V gene: TRBV28
clone size: NA
CDR3 DNA: TGTGCCAGCAGTCAGCCTCAGACGGGAAACGAGCAGTACTTC
CDR3 protein: CASSQPQTGNEQYF

D gene: TRBD2
J gene: TRBJ2-2
V gene: TRBV5-1
clone size: NA
CDR3 DNA: TGCGCCAGCAGCGAAGGGTCTAGCGGGAGCCCCGGGGAGCTGTTTTTT
CDR3 protein: CASSEGSSGSPGELFF

D gene: NA
J gene: TRBJ2-5
V gene: TRBV3-1/TRBV3-2
clone size: NA
CDR3 DNA: TGTGCCAGCAGCCTTTCCGGGAGACAAGAGACCCAGTACTTC
CDR3 protein: CASSLSGRQETQYF

D gene: TRBD2
J gene: TRBJ2-3
V gene: TRBV19
clone size: NA
CDR3 DNA: TGTGCCAGTAGTGTACCGGGACTATCGACCACAGATACGCAGTATTTT
CDR3 protein: CASSVPGLSTTDTQYF

D gene: NA
J gene: TRBJ2-5
V gene: TRBV12-5
clone size: NA
CDR3 DNA: TGTGCTAGTGGCATGGGGACTTTCCAAGAGACCCAGTACTTC
CDR3 protein: CASGMGTFQETQYF

D gene: TRBD1
J gene: TRBJ1-2
V gene: TRBV3-1/TRBV3-2
clone size: NA
CDR3 DNA: TGTGCCAGCAGCGGGACAGGGGACTATGGCTACACCTTC
CDR3 protein: CASSGTGDYGYTF

D gene: NA
J gene: TRBJ2-7
V gene: TRBV11-3
clone size: NA
CDR3 DNA: TGTGCCAGCAGCGGAGACAGTTACGAGCAGTACTTC
CDR3 protein: CASSGDSYEQYF

D gene: NA
J gene: TRBJ1-3
V gene: TRBV5-8
clone size: NA
CDR3 DNA: TGTGCCAGCAGCTCCGGGGTGGGCTCTGGAAACACCATATATTTT
CDR3 protein: CASSSGVGSGNTIYF

D gene: NA
J gene: TRBJ2-7
V gene: TRBV21-1
clone size: NA
CDR3 DNA: TGTGCCAGCAGCAAAGGGCAGGGCTCTTGGGACGAGCAGTACTTC
CDR3 protein: CASSKGQGSWDEQYF

D gene: NA
J gene: TRBJ1-3
V gene: TRBV10-2
clone size: NA
CDR3 DNA: TGCGCCAGCAGGGACAACTCTGGAAACACCATATATTTT
CDR3 protein: CASRDNSGNTIYF

D gene: NA
J gene: TRBJ1-2
V gene: TRBV3-1/TRBV3-2
clone size: NA
CDR3 DNA: TGTGCCAGCAGCCAAGTCGGAGGGGACTATGGCTACACCTTC
CDR3 protein: CASSQVGGDYGYTF

D gene: NA
J gene: TRBJ1-2
V gene: TRBV25-1
clone size: NA
CDR3 DNA: TGTGCCTCCAGGGCAGATCCGGAGCACTATGGCTACACCTTC
CDR3 protein: CASRADPEHYGYTF

D gene: TRBD1
J gene: TRBJ1-1
V gene: TRBV12-5
clone size: NA
CDR3 DNA: TGTGCTAGTGGTTTCGGTCAGGGGGCTACTGAAGCTTTCTTT
CDR3 protein: CASGFGQGATEAFF

D gene: NA
J gene: TRBJ1-6
V gene: TRBV30
clone size: NA
CDR3 DNA: TGTGCCTGGGGGCAGGGGATCGGGGCGTCACCCCTCCACTTT
CDR3 protein: CAWGQGIGASPLHF

D gene: TRBD1
J gene: TRBJ2-3
V gene: TRBV24-1
clone size: NA
CDR3 DNA: TGTGCCAGGACGGACAGGGACGGCACAGATACGCAGTATTTT
CDR3 protein: CARTDRDGTDTQYF

D gene: TRBD1
J gene: TRBJ1-1
V gene: TRBV29-1
clone size: NA
CDR3 DNA: TGCAGCGTTGTGCGGCCAGGGGGCTTGAACACTGAAGCTTTCTTT
CDR3 protein: CSVVRPGGLNTEAFF

D gene: NA
J gene: TRBJ2-5
V gene: TRBV5-1
clone size: NA
CDR3 DNA: TGCGCCAGCAGCTCGACAAAGTACCAAGAGACCCAGTACTTC
CDR3 protein: CASSSTKYQETQYF

D gene: NA
J gene: TRBJ2-3
V gene: TRBV5-1
clone size: NA
CDR3 DNA: TGCGCCAGCAGCTTACAGGGACGAAGCACAGATACGCAGTATTTT
CDR3 protein: CASSLQGRSTDTQYF

D gene: NA
J gene: TRBJ2-5
V gene: TRBV3-1/TRBV3-2
clone size: NA
CDR3 DNA: TGTGCCAGCAGCCAAGAAGGAAGGGGCAGAGAGACCCAGTACTTC
CDR3 protein: CASSQEGRGRETQYF

D gene: NA
J gene: TRBJ1-2
V gene: TRBV5-8
clone size: NA
CDR3 DNA: TGTGCCAGCAGCTTGGGTAGAGGGGACACCTATGGCTACACCTTC
CDR3 protein: CASSLGRGDTYGYTF

D gene: NA
J gene: TRBJ1-1
V gene: TRBV7-6
clone size: few
CDR3 DNA: TGTGCCAGCAGCTCGGAAGTGACAGGGAACACTGAAGCTTTCTTT
CDR3 protein: CASSSEVTGNTEAFF

D gene: TRBD2
J gene: TRBJ2-2
V gene: TRBV3-1/TRBV3-2
clone size: NA
CDR3 DNA: TGTGCCAGCAGCCAAGATTATCCTAGCGGGAGTGTGACCGGGGAGCTGTTTTTT
CDR3 protein: CASSQDYPSGSVTGELFF

D gene: NA
J gene: TRBJ2-7
V gene: TRBV2
clone size: NA
CDR3 DNA: TGTGCCAGCAGTGAGACAGGAAGTGTAGGTTACGAGCAGTACTTC
CDR3 protein: CASSETGSVGYEQYF

D gene: NA
J gene: TRBJ1-1
V gene: TRBV29-1
clone size: NA
CDR3 DNA: TGCAGCGTTGAAGGCAGAGGAGAGGCTTTCTTT
CDR3 protein: CSVEGRGEAFF

D gene: TRBD1
J gene: TRBJ1-3
V gene: TRBV19
clone size: NA
CDR3 DNA: TGTGCCAGTAGTCCTATGGGACAGGGGATCTCTGGAAACACCATATATTTT
CDR3 protein: CASSPMGQGISGNTIYF

D gene: TRBD2
J gene: TRBJ2-3
V gene: TRBV7-7
clone size: NA
CDR3 DNA: TGTGCCAGCAGCCCTGGCCTAGCGGGAAGCGCAGATACGCAGTATTTT
CDR3 protein: CASSPGLAGSADTQYF

D gene: TRBD1
J gene: TRBJ1-2
V gene: TRBV7-9
clone size: NA
CDR3 DNA: TGTGCCAGCAGCCCAACTGACAGGGGACTTAACTATGGCTACACCTTC
CDR3 protein: CASSPTDRGLNYGYTF

D gene: TRBD1
J gene: TRBJ1-2
V gene: TRBV19
clone size: once
CDR3 DNA: TGTGCCAGTAGTATAGTCCCGGGACAGGGGGATGGCTACACCTTC
CDR3 protein: CASSIVPGQGDGYTF

D gene: NA
J gene: TRBJ2-7
V gene: TRBV7-3
clone size: NA
CDR3 DNA: TGTGCCAGCAGCCCCCCCCTTGACGAGCAGTACTTC
CDR3 protein: CASSPPLDEQYF

D gene: NA
J gene: TRBJ2-1
V gene: TRBV7-9
clone size: once
CDR3 DNA: TGTGCCAGCAGCTTTGGGCAGGGTAGTTGGCAGTTCTTC
CDR3 protein: CASSFGQGSWQFF

D gene: TRBD1
J gene: TRBJ2-4
V gene: TRBV2
clone size: NA
CDR3 DNA: TGTGCCAGCAGCACCCCAGGGGGACAGGGGGCCAAAAACATTCAGTACTTC
CDR3 protein: CASSTPGGQGAKNIQYF

D gene: NA
J gene: TRBJ2-5
V gene: TRBV12-5
clone size: NA
CDR3 DNA: TGTGCTAGTGCCCAAGACTTAGCTCTGGAAGAGACCCAGTACTTC
CDR3 protein: CASAQDLALEETQYF

D gene: TRBD2
J gene: TRBJ2-3
V gene: TRBV6-6
clone size: NA
CDR3 DNA: TGTGCCAGCAGGCGAAATTTAGCGGGAGGCCACACAGATACGCAGTATTTT
CDR3 protein: CASRRNLAGGHTDTQYF

D gene: TRBD1
J gene: TRBJ1-2
V gene: TRBV2
clone size: NA
CDR3 DNA: TGTGCCAGCAGGAGACAGGGAGGCTATGGCTACACCTTC
CDR3 protein: CASRRQGGYGYTF

D gene: TRBD1
J gene: TRBJ2-1
V gene: TRBV28
clone size: once
CDR3 DNA: TGTGCCAGCAGTTCAAGTTTATTGACAGGGAACGAGCAGTTCTTC
CDR3 protein: CASSSSLLTGNEQFF

D gene: TRBD1
J gene: TRBJ2-7
V gene: TRBV7-8
clone size: NA
CDR3 DNA: TGTGCCAGCAGCCCCCTAAGGCCTACAGGGGGCGAGCAGTACTTC
CDR3 protein: CASSPLRPTGGEQYF

D gene: TRBD2
J gene: TRBJ2-3
V gene: TRBV11-1
clone size: once
CDR3 DNA: TGTGCCAGCAGCTCGCCACTAGCGGTCAACACAGATACGCAGTATTTT
CDR3 protein: CASSSPLAVNTDTQYF

D gene: TRBD1
J gene: TRBJ1-3
V gene: TRBV11-2
clone size: NA
CDR3 DNA: TGTGCCAGCAGCCCCGGGACAGGGGCCAGCGATGGAAACACCATATATTTT
CDR3 protein: CASSPGTGASDGNTIYF

D gene: NA
J gene: TRBJ2-7
V gene: TRBV28
clone size: NA
CDR3 DNA: TGTGCCAGTTACAACGGGCGGGTTTCCTACGAGCAGTACTTC
CDR3 protein: CASYNGRVSYEQYF

D gene: TRBD2
J gene: TRBJ2-4
V gene: TRBV6-5
clone size: NA
CDR3 DNA: TGTGCCAGCAGTTATTTAACGGGAGGTAAAAACATTCAGTACTTC
CDR3 protein: CASSYLTGGKNIQYF

D gene: TRBD1
J gene: TRBJ1-1
V gene: TRBV4-1
clone size: NA
CDR3 DNA: TGCGCCAGCAGCCAAGATCGGACAGGGGGTCGGGGAGCTTTCTTT
CDR3 protein: CASSQDRTGGRGAFF

D gene: TRBD2
J gene: TRBJ2-5
V gene: TRBV27
clone size: NA
CDR3 DNA: TGTGCCAGCAGTTCTCTAGCGGGAGCCACAAAGACCCAGTACTTC
CDR3 protein: CASSSLAGATKTQYF

D gene: TRBD2
J gene: TRBJ2-3
V gene: TRBV7-2
clone size: NA
CDR3 DNA: TGTGCCAGCAGCGGTCGGACTAGCGGGTCAGATACGCAGTATTTT
CDR3 protein: CASSGRTSGSDTQYF